The sequence of this TCR beta chain was determined in a study of brain T cells in children with intractable seizures. Per the germline V gene, CDR1 is DFQATT and CDR2 is SNEGSKA (reference sequence). The CDR3 has 14 residues. The V end lost 3 bases, the J end lost 3 bases, and 15 bases lay between the germline ends. Using immunoSEQ multiplex PCR, the repertoire was profiled, and TCRdb retains in-frame clones only, with some absent. The sample has approximately 330,000 clones, nearly 95% seen once. The sample's time point: blood from clinic visit 5 months post-surgery; TSC patient then seizure free. The TCR comes from a boy under three years old with tuberous sclerosis and intractable seizures. The specimen comprised peripheral blood, sampled approximately 5 months after surgery. This chain joins TRBV20-1 and TRBJ2-7; possible D gene TRBD2, 6 bases. Here the CDR3 reads CSASAGSPHYEQYF. DNA of the CDR3: TGCAGTGCTAGTGCCGGGAGCCCCCACTACGAGCAGTACTTC.